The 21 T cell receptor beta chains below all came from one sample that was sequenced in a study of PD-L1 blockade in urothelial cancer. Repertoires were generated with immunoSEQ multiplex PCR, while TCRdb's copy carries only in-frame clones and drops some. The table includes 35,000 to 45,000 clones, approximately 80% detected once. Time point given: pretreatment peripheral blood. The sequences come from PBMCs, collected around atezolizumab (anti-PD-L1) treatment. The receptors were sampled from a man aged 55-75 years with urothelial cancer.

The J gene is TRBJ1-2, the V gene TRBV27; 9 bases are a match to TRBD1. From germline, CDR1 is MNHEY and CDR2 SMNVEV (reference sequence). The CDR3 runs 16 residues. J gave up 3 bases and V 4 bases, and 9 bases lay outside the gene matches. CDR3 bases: TGTGCCAGCAGTTCCGGGACAGGGCCTTCCTACTATGGCTACACCTTC. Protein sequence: CASSSGTGPSYYGYTF.

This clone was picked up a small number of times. The CDR3 here is CASSKQGFGNSPLHF. The CDR3 nucleotides read TGTGCCAGCAGTAAACAGGGATTTGGCAATTCACCCCTCCACTTT. The gene calls are TRBV7-9 and TRBJ1-6, with a possible D match to TRBD1 (6 bases). The germline CDR1 and CDR2 sequences are SEHNR and FQNEAQ (reference sequence). Trimming pared 6 bases from V and 7 bases from J, leaving 16 bases between. The CDR3 length is 15 residues. The full variable domain, rest sourced from reference TRBV7-9 and TRBJ1-6, is DTGVSQNPRHKITKRGQNVTFRCDPISEHNRLYWYRQTLGQGPEFLTYFQNEAQLEKSRLLSDRFSAERPKGSFSTLEIQRTEQGDSAMYLCASSKQGFGNSPLHFGNGTRLTVT.

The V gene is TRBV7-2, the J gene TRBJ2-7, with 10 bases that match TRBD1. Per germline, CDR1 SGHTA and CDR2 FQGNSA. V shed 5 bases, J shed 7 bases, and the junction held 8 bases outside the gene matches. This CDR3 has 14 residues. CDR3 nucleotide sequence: TGTGCCAGCAGCGCCCGGGACAGGGGCTGGGAGCAGTACTTC. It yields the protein CASSARDRGWEQYF.

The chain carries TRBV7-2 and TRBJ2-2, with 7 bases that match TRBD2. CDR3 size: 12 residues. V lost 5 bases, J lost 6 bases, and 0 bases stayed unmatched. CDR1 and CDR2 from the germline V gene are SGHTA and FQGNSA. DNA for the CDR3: TGTGCCAGCAGCGGGGGGGCCGGGGAGCTGTTTTTT. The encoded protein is CASSGGAGELFF.

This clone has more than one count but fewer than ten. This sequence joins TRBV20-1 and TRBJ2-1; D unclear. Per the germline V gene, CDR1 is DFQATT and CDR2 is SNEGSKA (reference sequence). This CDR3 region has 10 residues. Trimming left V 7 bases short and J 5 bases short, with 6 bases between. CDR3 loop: CSVGHNEQFF. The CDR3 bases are TGCAGTGTGGGCCACAATGAGCAGTTCTTC.

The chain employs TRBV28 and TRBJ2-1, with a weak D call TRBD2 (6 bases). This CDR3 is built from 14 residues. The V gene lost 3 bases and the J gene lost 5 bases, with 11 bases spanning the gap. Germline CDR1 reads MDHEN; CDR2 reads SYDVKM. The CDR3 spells CASSFGGRDNEQFF. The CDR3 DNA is TGTGCCAGCAGTTTCGGGGGTCGGGACAATGAGCAGTTCTTC.

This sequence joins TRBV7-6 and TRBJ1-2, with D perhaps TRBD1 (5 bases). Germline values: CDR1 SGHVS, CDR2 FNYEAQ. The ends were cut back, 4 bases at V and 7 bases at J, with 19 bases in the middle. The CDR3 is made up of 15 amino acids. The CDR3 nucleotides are TGTGCCAGCAGCTCCCTCAGGGCGGGGGACGGTGGCTACACCTTC. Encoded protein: CASSSLRAGDGGYTF.

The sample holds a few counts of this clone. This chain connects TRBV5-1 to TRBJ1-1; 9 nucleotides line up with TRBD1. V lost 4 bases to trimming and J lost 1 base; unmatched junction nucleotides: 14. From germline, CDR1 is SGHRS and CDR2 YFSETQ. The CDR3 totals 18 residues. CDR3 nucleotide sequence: TGCGCCAGCAGCCTCAGGCCGGGGACAGGGTTTACGAACACTGAAGCTTTCTTT. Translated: CASSLRPGTGFTNTEAFF.

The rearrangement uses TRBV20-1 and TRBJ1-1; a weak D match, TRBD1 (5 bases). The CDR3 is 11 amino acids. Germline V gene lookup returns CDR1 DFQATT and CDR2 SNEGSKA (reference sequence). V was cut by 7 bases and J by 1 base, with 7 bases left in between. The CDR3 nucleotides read TGCAGTGGGACACCGAACACTGAAGCTTTCTTT. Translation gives CSGTPNTEAFF.

The CDR3 coding sequence is TGTGCCAGCAGCCCCTTAGGACAGGTCAACTATGGCTACACCTTC. It encodes CASSPLGQVNYGYTF. J is TRBJ1-2 and V is TRBV5-6; TRBD1 matches 7 bases. Germline loops: CDR1 SGHDT, CDR2 YYEEEE. Trimming at V came to 4 bases and at J to 2 bases, leaving 8 bases not matched to a gene. There are 15 residues in the CDR3.

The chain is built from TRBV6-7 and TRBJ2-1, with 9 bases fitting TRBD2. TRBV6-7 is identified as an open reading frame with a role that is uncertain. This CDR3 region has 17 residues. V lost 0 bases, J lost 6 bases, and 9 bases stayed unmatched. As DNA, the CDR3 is TGTGCCAGCAGTTACTCGATAAGCGGGGGGCCATGCAATGAGCAGTTCTTC. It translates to CASSYSISGGPCNEQFF.

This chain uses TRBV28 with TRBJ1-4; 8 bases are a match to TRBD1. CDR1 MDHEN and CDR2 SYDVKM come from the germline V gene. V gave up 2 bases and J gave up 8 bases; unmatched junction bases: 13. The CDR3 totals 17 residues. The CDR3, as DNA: TGTGCCAGCAGTTTAAGGGGAGACAGGGGAGCGGGCGAAAAACTGTTTTTT. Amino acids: CASSLRGDRGAGEKLFF.

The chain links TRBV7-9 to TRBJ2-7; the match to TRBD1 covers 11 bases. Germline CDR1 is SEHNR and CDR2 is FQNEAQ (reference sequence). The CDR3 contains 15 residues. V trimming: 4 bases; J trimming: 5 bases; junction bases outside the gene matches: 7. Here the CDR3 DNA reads TGTGCCAGCAGCTCCAGGGACAGGGGGTACCACGAGCAGTACTTC. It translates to CASSSRDRGYHEQYF.

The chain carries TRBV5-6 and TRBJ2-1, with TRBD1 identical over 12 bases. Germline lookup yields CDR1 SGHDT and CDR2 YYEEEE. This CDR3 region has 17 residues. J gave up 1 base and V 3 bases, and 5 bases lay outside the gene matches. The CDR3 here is CASSWGQGASSYNEQFF. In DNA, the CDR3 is TGTGCCAGCAGCTGGGGACAGGGGGCCTCTTCCTACAATGAGCAGTTCTTC.

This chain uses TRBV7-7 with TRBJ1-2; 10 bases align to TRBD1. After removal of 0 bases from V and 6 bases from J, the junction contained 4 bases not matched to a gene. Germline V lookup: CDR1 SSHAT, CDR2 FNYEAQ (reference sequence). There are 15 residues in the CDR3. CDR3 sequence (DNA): TGTGCCAGCAGCTTAGCGGGGACAGGGGATAATGGCTACACCTTC. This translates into CASSLAGTGDNGYTF.

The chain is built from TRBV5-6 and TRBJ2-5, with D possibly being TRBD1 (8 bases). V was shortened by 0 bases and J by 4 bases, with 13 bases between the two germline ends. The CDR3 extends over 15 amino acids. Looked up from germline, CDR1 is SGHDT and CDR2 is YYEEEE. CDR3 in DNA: TGTGCCAGCAGCTTGGACAGGGGGGGATCAGAGACCCAGTACTTC. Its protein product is CASSLDRGGSETQYF.

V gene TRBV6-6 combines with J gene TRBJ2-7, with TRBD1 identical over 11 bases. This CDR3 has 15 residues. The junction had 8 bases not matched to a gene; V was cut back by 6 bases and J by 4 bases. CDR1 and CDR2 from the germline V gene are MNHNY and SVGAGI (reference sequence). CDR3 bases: TGTGCCAGCAGCCTCGGACAGGGGGCGAGGTACGAGCAGTACTTC. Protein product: CASSLGQGARYEQYF.

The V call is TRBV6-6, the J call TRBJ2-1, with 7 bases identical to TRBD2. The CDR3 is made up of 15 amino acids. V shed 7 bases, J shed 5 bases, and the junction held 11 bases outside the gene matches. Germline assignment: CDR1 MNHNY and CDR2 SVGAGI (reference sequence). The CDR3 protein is CASIARGDYHNEQFF. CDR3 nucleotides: TGTGCCAGCATCGCTCGGGGGGACTACCACAATGAGCAGTTCTTC.

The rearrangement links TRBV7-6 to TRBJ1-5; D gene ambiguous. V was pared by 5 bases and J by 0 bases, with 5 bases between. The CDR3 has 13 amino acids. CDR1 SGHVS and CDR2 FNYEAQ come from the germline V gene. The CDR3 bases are TGTGCCAGCAGCCGTTATAGCAATCAGCCCCAGCATTTT. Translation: CASSRYSNQPQHF.

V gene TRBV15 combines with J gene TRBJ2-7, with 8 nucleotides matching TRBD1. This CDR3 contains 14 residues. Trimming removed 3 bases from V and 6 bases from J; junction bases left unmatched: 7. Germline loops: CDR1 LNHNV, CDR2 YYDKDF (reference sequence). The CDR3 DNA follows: TGTGCCACCAGCAGGGACAGGGAGTCACCCGAGCAGTACTTC. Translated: CATSRDRESPEQYF.

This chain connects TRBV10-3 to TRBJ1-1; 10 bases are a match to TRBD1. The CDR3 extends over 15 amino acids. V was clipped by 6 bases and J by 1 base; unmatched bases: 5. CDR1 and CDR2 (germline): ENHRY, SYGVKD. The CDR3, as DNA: TGTGCCATCAGCCGGGACAGGGGCCGGAACACTGAAGCTTTCTTT. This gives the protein CAISRDRGRNTEAFF.